These T cell receptor beta chains were read from a single sample in a study of blood T cell repertoires in COVID-19. The data were produced by immunoSEQ multiplex PCR, yet TCRdb's version contains in-frame clones alone and is incomplete. The sample records hundreds of thousands of clones, more than 75% being singletons. The sequenced material came from peripheral blood. All receptors derive from a woman aged 40 to 50 who had recovered from COVID-19. Both conserved end residues are trimmed from each CDR3. Fields, in order: J gene, V gene, D gene, CDR3 protein. D genes are given only for firm matches.

>TRBJ2-1|TRBV7-2|.
ASSSGRGTPLVSNEQF
>TRBJ1-2|TRBV30|.
AWVPPGSGRYGYT
>TRBJ2-2|TRBV7-2|TRBD2
ASSLGGAHTGELF
>TRBJ2-1|TRBV11-3|TRBD2
ASSPGTSVYNEQF
>TRBJ1-3|TRBV7-9|TRBD1
ASSAYRGLSSGNTIY
>TRBJ1-4|TRBV18|TRBD1
ASSLGQEEKLF
>TRBJ2-3|TRBV5-4|.
ASSPAGRPSTDTQY
>TRBJ2-2|TRBV5-1|TRBD2
ASSAGLAGGGTGELF
>TRBJ2-7|TRBV6-5|TRBD1
ASSYRRAGGYEQY
>TRBJ1-4|TRBV7-9|TRBD1
ASRTGPEKLF
>TRBJ1-5|TRBV10-2|TRBD1
ASRDQGAAQPQH
>TRBJ2-2|TRBV15|TRBD2
ATPRGRPGLAANTGELF
>TRBJ1-5|TRBV19|TRBD1
ASSPSGGSNQPQH
>TRBJ2-7|TRBV24-1|.
ATSDERAYEQY
>TRBJ2-7|TRBV6-5|.
ASRPDPGRGSEQY
>TRBJ1-4|TRBV7-9|TRBD1
ASSAGTGGNEKLF
>TRBJ1-1|TRBV5-4|.
ASSLGQGTLNTEAF
>TRBJ2-3|TRBV19|.
ASSIAHEGRGHTQY
>TRBJ2-5|TRBV5-5|.
ASNWGGLETQY
>TRBJ2-2|TRBV5-1|TRBD2
ASSPWTSENTGELF
>TRBJ1-1|TRBV11-3|TRBD1
ASSSGQGRGTEAF
>TRBJ1-4|TRBV28|TRBD1
ASSPGTVDEKLF
>TRBJ2-1|TRBV9|.
ASSPQLGQSSYNEQF
>TRBJ2-7|TRBV3-1/TRBV3-2|.
ASSQVDQGPYEQY
>TRBJ2-1|TRBV4-1|TRBD2
ASSAFSASGRAAEQF
>TRBJ2-7|TRBV7-2|TRBD1
ASSNGQGSSYEQY
>TRBJ2-1|TRBV5-4|TRBD2
ASSLGGASGAYNEQF
>TRBJ2-1|TRBV5-5|.
AISLEASYNEQF
>TRBJ1-1|TRBV6-2/TRBV6-3|TRBD1
ASSYPDRGNTEAF
>TRBJ2-2|TRBV24-1|.
ATSDPFLGELF
>TRBJ1-3|TRBV29-1|TRBD1
SVARTGKGNTIY
>TRBJ1-6|TRBV27|TRBD1
ATAPGTAISPLH
>TRBJ1-4|TRBV2|TRBD1
ASRGQGGTNEKLF
>TRBJ2-3|TRBV7-6|TRBD2
ASSPTSREADTQY
>TRBJ2-7|TRBV20-1|TRBD2
SASVAGGPLD
>TRBJ1-5|TRBV19|.
ASSIRFGQPQH
>TRBJ2-7|TRBV6-4|.
ASKDSQERGQY
>TRBJ2-7|TRBV18|TRBD2
ASSRLAESYEQY
>TRBJ1-6|TRBV5-1|.
ASSLGQPNSPLH
>TRBJ1-2|TRBV27|TRBD1
ASSTRTGGYGYT
>TRBJ2-4|TRBV4-2|.
ASSGSLGNIQY
>TRBJ2-1|TRBV6-2/TRBV6-3|TRBD2
ASSPPGLAGLGEQF
>TRBJ2-7|TRBV15|TRBD2
ATSSPRGGLAGREQY
>TRBJ2-1|TRBV19|.
ASRSGNEQF
>TRBJ2-5|TRBV19|.
ASSPRGLGETQY
>TRBJ1-2|TRBV6-1|TRBD1
ASSEGDRGFYGYT
>TRBJ1-3|TRBV23-1|.
ATTWRAAGNTIY
>TRBJ2-1|TRBV19|TRBD2
ASSIGASGSGEQF
>TRBJ2-7|TRBV7-8|.
ASSHPPGIYEQY
>TRBJ2-5|TRBV7-8|TRBD2
ASSPSGSVPQETQY
>TRBJ1-4|TRBV19|TRBD1
ASSRGQGWPNEKLF
>TRBJ1-2|TRBV11-3|TRBD1
ASSRQGAVGPYGYT
>TRBJ2-2|TRBV4-3|.
ASSQDPHRAGTGELF
>TRBJ1-2|TRBV5-1|TRBD1
ASSPRTGNGYT
>TRBJ1-1|TRBV7-3|.
ASTLVGGTEAF
>TRBJ2-5|TRBV5-4|.
ASSARQETQY
>TRBJ2-2|TRBV7-2|.
ASSLAPDWGTGELF
>TRBJ2-1|TRBV27|TRBD2
ASSVTSGIYNEQF
>TRBJ2-7|TRBV11-2|.
ASRGGQALGGYEQY
>TRBJ1-2|TRBV6-6|.
ATTVGGRGYT